This T cell receptor beta chain was sequenced in a study of shared clonotypes between healthy human individuals. Assay: immunoSEQ multiplex PCR; the TCRdb copy retains only in-frame clones and omits some. Of more than 400,000 clones listed, 90% to 97% were seen once; the top ten hold 0.05% to 0.07%. J lost 6 bases, V lost 1 base, and 9 bases had no gene match. The CDR3 has 16 residues. Germline loops: CDR1 LNHDA, CDR2 SQIVND (reference sequence). The chain couples TRBV19 to TRBJ1-5, with 7 bases that match TRBD1. The sequence came from a woman younger than 45 in good health. The sequenced sample consisted of naive CD4+ T cells sorted from blood. Subset meaning: CD45RA+ positively selected. CDR3 sequence reads: CASSIVAGAGGQPQHF. CDR3 coding DNA: TGTGCCAGTAGTATAGTCGCGGGGGCAGGGGGTCAGCCCCAGCATTTT.